This TCR beta chain comes out of a study of blood T cells in healthy people across ages. The second PCR ran roughly 7 to 12 cycles with a sample-barcoded 5' primer and J-beta primers. TCRdb analysed the 5' RACE reads with MiXCR anew, one entry per CDR3 protein. This sample yields 550,000 to 650,000 distinct CDR3 sequences, of which approximately 30% are seen a single time; 15% to 18% belongs to the top ten. In the case of this clonotype: At one of its ends the junction is not consistent with the germline gene, which may arise from a read error.

CDR3 size: 14 residues. CDR1 LGHNA and CDR2 YNFKEQ come from the germline V gene. The source of this sequence is a woman at least 80 years old in good health. The gene calls are TRBV4-2 and TRBJ2-3; D is perhaps TRBD2 (9 bases). Sequencing input: blood. The DNA of the CDR3 is TGTGCTAGCAGCCAAAGCGGGGGGACAGGTACGCAGTATTTT. It specifies CASSQSGGTGTQYF.